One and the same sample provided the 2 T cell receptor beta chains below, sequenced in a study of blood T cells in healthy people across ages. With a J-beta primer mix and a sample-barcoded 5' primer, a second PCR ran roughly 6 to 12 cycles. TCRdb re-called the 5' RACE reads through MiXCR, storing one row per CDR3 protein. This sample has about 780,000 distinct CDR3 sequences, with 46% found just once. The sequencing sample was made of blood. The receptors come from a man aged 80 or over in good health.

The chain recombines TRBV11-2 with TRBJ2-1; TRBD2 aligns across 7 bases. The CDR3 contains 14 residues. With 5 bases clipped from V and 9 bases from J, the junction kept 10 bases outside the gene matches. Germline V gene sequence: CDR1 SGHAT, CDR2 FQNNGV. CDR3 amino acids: CASSPGLVSPEQFF. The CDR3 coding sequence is TGTGCCAGCAGCCCAGGACTAGTCAGCCCTGAGCAGTTCTTC.

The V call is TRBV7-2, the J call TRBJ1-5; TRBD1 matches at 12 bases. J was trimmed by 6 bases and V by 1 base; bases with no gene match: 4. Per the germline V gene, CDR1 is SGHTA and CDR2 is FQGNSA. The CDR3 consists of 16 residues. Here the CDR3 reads CASSLVGTGGSQPQHF. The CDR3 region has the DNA TGTGCCAGCAGCTTAGTGGGGACAGGGGGCAGTCAGCCCCAGCATTTT.